The 20 T cell receptor beta chains below were found in one sample sequenced in a study of human T cells and chemical hapten exposure. TCRdb re-called the 5' RACE reads with MiXCR, one entry per CDR3 protein. The sample shows 100,000 to 120,000 distinct CDR3 sequences, roughly 18% of them seen only once. Unfractionated whole blood was the source of the extracted total RNA. The receptors originated from a human donor in good health.

In regard to this clonotype: At one end the junction does not follow the germline gene, possibly because of a read error. The chain has TRBV7-8 and TRBJ1-4; no reliable D call. The germline CDR1 and CDR2 sequences are SGHVS and FQNEAQ. There are 12 residues in the CDR3. The CDR3 DNA reads as TGTGCCAGCAGCTTAGGAAGTGAAAGACTGTTTTTT. Encoded protein: CASSLGSERLFF.

The rearrangement links TRBV5-1 to TRBJ1-4; D is possibly TRBD1 (5 bases). This CDR3 has 15 residues. From germline, CDR1 is SGHRS and CDR2 YFSETQ. V was pared by 4 bases and J by 7 bases, with 17 bases between. For the CDR3, the DNA is TGCGCCAGCAGCACCTACCCGGGGGAAGGTGAAAAACTGTTTTTT. It translates to CASSTYPGEGEKLFF. Complete variable domain (other parts from reference TRBV5-1 and TRBJ1-4): KAGVTQTPRYLIKTRGQQVTLSCSPISGHRSVSWYQQTPGQGLQFLFEYFSETQRNKGNFPGRFSGRQFSNSRSEMNVSTLELGDSALYLCASSTYPGEGEKLFFGSGTQLSVL.

This clonotype was seen only a few times. The V gene is TRBV4-1, the J gene TRBJ2-5; D is possibly TRBD2 (5 bases). This CDR3 has 16 amino acids. Germline V CDR1 and CDR2: MGHRA, YSYEKL. V lost 4 bases, J lost 1 base, and 16 bases lay in between. The DNA of the CDR3 is TGCGCCAGCAGCCCTAGCTTTACGGGCAGCCAAGAGACCCAGTACTTC. Translation: CASSPSFTGSQETQYF.

This clonotype was counted between two and nine times. The chain recombines TRBV19 with TRBJ2-1; D assignment may be TRBD1 or TRBD2 (5 bases each). V was cut by 2 bases and J by 0 bases, with 8 bases left in between. The CDR3 spans 15 residues. CDR1 is LNHDA, CDR2 SQIVND, per germline (reference sequence). This CDR3 reads CASSIRGPSYNEQFF. In DNA form, the CDR3 reads TGTGCCAGTAGTATACGGGGCCCCTCCTACAATGAGCAGTTCTTC.

This clonotype has only a few counts. The chain combines TRBV5-1 with TRBJ2-1, with TRBD2 matching over 9 bases. V was clipped by 0 bases and J by 10 bases; unmatched bases: 14. The CDR3 runs 17 residues. Germline lookup yields CDR1 SGHRS and CDR2 YFSETQ. CDR3 sequence reads: CASSLGIKAGGPGEQFF. CDR3 sequence (DNA): TGCGCCAGCAGCTTGGGAATCAAGGCGGGAGGGCCTGGGGAGCAGTTCTTC. Filled out from reference TRBV5-1 and TRBJ2-1, the complete variable domain reads KAGVTQTPRYLIKTRGQQVTLSCSPISGHRSVSWYQQTPGQGLQFLFEYFSETQRNKGNFPGRFSGRQFSNSRSEMNVSTLELGDSALYLCASSLGIKAGGPGEQFFGPGTRLTVL.

This clonotype was seen more than once but under ten times. The chain uses TRBV6-5 and TRBJ2-7, with 7 bases matching TRBD1. Germline trimming cut 2 bases from V and 6 bases from J; bases unmatched to any gene: 13. This CDR3 is 16 amino acids long. Germline loops: CDR1 MNHEY, CDR2 SVGAGI. The DNA for the CDR3 is TGTGCCAGCAGTTACAGTAGCCGGGCCAGGGGGAGCGAGCAGTACTTC. Encoded protein: CASSYSSRARGSEQYF.

This clonotype was recorded once. The gene calls are TRBV28 and TRBJ2-5, with 12 positions matching TRBD1. Germline V gene lookup returns CDR1 MDHEN and CDR2 SYDVKM. With 4 bases clipped from V and 6 bases from J, the junction kept 12 bases outside the gene matches. The CDR3 is 17 residues long. For the CDR3, the DNA is TGTGCCAGCAGTTCCTCCGGGACAGGGGGCAGTCGGAAGACCCAGTACTTC. Its protein product is CASSSSGTGGSRKTQYF.

This chain links TRBV6-6 with TRBJ1-5; 8 bases line up with TRBD1. Unmatched junction bases numbered 15, after V lost 5 bases and J lost 0 bases. Looked up from germline, CDR1 is MNHNY and CDR2 is SVGAGI (reference sequence). The CDR3 totals 19 residues. CDR3 DNA: TGTGCCAGCAGTCATCCGAGGGACAGGAGCACTAATAGCAATCAGCCCCAGCATTTT. As protein: CASSHPRDRSTNSNQPQHF.

This clonotype was observed a handful of times. The V gene is TRBV12-3 or TRBV12-4, the J gene TRBJ1-5; 9 bases line up with TRBD1. The CDR3 covers 17 residues. The V gene end was trimmed by 8 bases and the J gene end by 0 bases; junction bases not matched to a gene: 11. The CDR3 nucleotides read TGTGCCAGCGGACTTGGACAGGGGACGTATAGCAATCAGCCCCAGCATTTT. This encodes CASGLGQGTYSNQPQHF.

The chain carries TRBV5-1 and TRBJ1-5; the D gene is possibly TRBD1 (5 bases). Between the trimmed V and J ends, which lost 7 bases and 3 bases, there was a span of 14 bases. Germline V gene data show CDR1 as SGHRS and CDR2 as YFSETQ. This CDR3 region has 14 residues. The CDR3 DNA reads as TGCGCCAGCGGCCCTGGGGGTCCCAATCAGCCCCAGCATTTT. Its protein product is CASGPGGPNQPQHF.

This clonotype was found once. The chain carries TRBV5-1 and TRBJ2-1; D is undetermined. V gave up 4 bases and J gave up 1 base, with 9 bases separating them. This CDR3 region has 14 residues. CDR1 is SGHRS and CDR2 is YFSETQ in the germline V gene. The CDR3 protein is CASSVTPSYNEQFF. In nucleotides, the CDR3 is TGCGCCAGCAGCGTGACACCTTCCTACAATGAGCAGTTCTTC.

This clonotype was detected a few times. CDR3 protein: CASSGGGLKSSGANVLTF. The CDR3 region has the DNA TGTGCCAGCAGTGGAGGGGGACTAAAAAGCTCTGGGGCCAACGTCCTGACTTTC. This chain connects TRBV6-5 to TRBJ2-6; D possibly corresponds to TRBD2 (7 bases). Trimming stripped 5 bases from V and 0 bases from J, with 17 bases between. CDR1 and CDR2 (germline): MNHEY, SVGAGI. The CDR3 consists of 18 residues.

The chain uses TRBV7-2 and TRBJ1-5; no clear D. CDR1 and CDR2 (germline): SGHTA, FQGNSA. V shed 4 bases and J shed 5 bases, with 9 bases lying between them. The CDR3 consists of 13 residues. Here the CDR3 reads CASSWKADQPQHF. The CDR3, as DNA: TGTGCCAGCAGCTGGAAAGCGGATCAGCCCCAGCATTTT.

This rearrangement joins TRBV11-2 to TRBJ2-7; D unresolved. Trimming stripped 5 bases from V and 3 bases from J, with 11 bases between. CDR1 and CDR2 from the germline V gene are SGHAT and FQNNGV. This CDR3 region has 13 residues. DNA of the CDR3: TGTGCCAGCAGCCCCACCCTGGGCTACGAGCAGTACTTC. Its protein product is CASSPTLGYEQYF.

The V gene is TRBV11-1, the J gene TRBJ1-5; weak D call: TRBD1 (6 bases). V was clipped by 6 bases and J by 5 bases, with 11 bases between them. The germline V gene has CDR1 SGHAT and CDR2 FQDESV (reference sequence). This CDR3 has 13 residues. In DNA, the CDR3 is TGTGCCAGCAGTATGGACAGCCATCAGCCCCAGCATTTT. Translating gives CASSMDSHQPQHF.

V is TRBV18 and J is TRBJ2-5, with 9 bases lining up with TRBD2. V shed 0 bases and J 5 bases; nucleotides not matched to a gene: 10. Germline CDR1 is KGHSH and CDR2 is LQKENI. The CDR3 is made up of 17 amino acids. CDR3 loop: CASSPPGASGEKETQYF. The CDR3 DNA reads as TGTGCCAGCTCACCACCGGGGGCTAGCGGGGAGAAGGAGACCCAGTACTTC.

This chain joins TRBV29-1 and TRBJ1-1; D might be TRBD1 (6 bases). The CDR3 is 14 residues long. Trimming shortened V by 8 bases and J by 1 base, and 17 bases separated the two germline ends. Germline V lookup: CDR1 SQVTM, CDR2 ANQGSEA. The CDR3 region has the DNA TGCAGCTACTGGGACACCGGAGGGAACACTGAAGCTTTCTTT. This codes for CSYWDTGGNTEAFF. Full variable domain (outside the CDR3, taken from reference TRBV29-1 and TRBJ1-1): SAVISQKPSRDICQRGTSLTIQCQVDSQVTMMFWYRQQPGQSLTLIATANQGSEATYESGFVIDKFPISRPNLTFSTLTVSNMSPEDSSIYLCSYWDTGGNTEAFFGQGTRLTVV.

V is TRBV24-1 and J is TRBJ2-2; the match to TRBD1 covers 8 bases. The CDR3 has 14 amino acids. CDR1 is KGHDR and CDR2 is SFDVKD in the germline V gene. Germline trimming cut 8 bases from V and 4 bases from J; bases unmatched to any gene: 5. The CDR3 sequence: CATKGQGGTGELFF. CDR3 in DNA: TGTGCCACCAAAGGACAGGGAGGCACCGGGGAGCTGTTTTTT.

This clonotype was seen a handful of times. The rearrangement links TRBV29-1 to TRBJ2-1; D gene unclear. Looked up from germline, CDR1 is SQVTM and CDR2 is ANQGSEA. Trimming took 4 bases from V and 3 from J, leaving 7 bases between them. There are 12 residues in the CDR3. CDR3 region: CSVGGSYNEQFF. The CDR3 DNA is TGCAGCGTTGGCGGCAGCTACAATGAGCAGTTCTTC.

The V and J genes are TRBV20-1 and TRBJ1-5; TRBD1 is a possible D gene (5 bases). Trimming removed 6 bases at V and 9 bases at J, with 21 bases between. Per germline, CDR1 DFQATT and CDR2 SNEGSKA (reference sequence). The CDR3 has 14 amino acids. CDR3 protein: CSAKRPTAEGPQHF. CDR3 nucleotides: TGCAGTGCCAAGCGCCCGACAGCGGAAGGGCCCCAGCATTTT.